Included here is one T cell receptor (beta chain) sequence, with context. The data are from a study of T cells in tuberculosis. The repertoire was sequenced with immunoSEQ multiplex PCR; TCRdb's copy has only in-frame clones and lacks some. This sample has about 36,000 clones, with approximately 93% found just once. From germline, CDR1 is LGHNA and CDR2 YSLEER. The CDR3 sequence is 16 residues long. The V and J ends lost 0 bases and 6 bases respectively, with 17 bases between them. The sample consisted of PBMCs. The rearrangement uses TRBV4-3 and TRBJ1-1; D might be TRBD1 (5 bases). The TCR comes from a donor aged 10-29 years with latent tuberculosis or without tuberculosis infection. CDR3 sequence reads: CASSQDLRWDYPEAFF. The CDR3 DNA follows: TGCGCCAGCAGCCAAGATCTCCGGTGGGACTACCCTGAAGCTTTCTTT.